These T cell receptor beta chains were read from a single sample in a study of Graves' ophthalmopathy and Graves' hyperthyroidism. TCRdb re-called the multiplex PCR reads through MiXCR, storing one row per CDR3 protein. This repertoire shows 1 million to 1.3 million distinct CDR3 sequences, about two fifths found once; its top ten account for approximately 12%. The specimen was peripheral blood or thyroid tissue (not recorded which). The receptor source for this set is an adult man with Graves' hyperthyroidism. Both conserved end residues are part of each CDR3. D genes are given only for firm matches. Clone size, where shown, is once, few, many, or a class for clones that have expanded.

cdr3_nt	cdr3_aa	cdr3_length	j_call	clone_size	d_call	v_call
TGTGCCAGCAGCGCGGACAGGGGCTACGACTACACCTTC	CASSADRGYDYTF	13	TRBJ1-2	-	TRBD1	TRBV7-9
TGTGCCAGCAAAATAGGGGCCGCGAGGAACACTGAAGCTTTCTTT	CASKIGAARNTEAFF	15	TRBJ1-1	-	-	TRBV6-2/TRBV6-3
TGTGCCAGCAGTTACGACGAGACCCAGTACTTC	CASSYDETQYF	11	TRBJ2-5	many	-	TRBV6-5
TGCAGCGTCGAAGCCACGACAGGGGGGGGGGGGACCCAGTACTTC	CSVEATTGGGGTQYF	15	TRBJ2-5	-	TRBD1	TRBV29-1
TGTGCCAGCAGCGGTGGAGGGGCGGTGGAGGTCCAGCATTTT	CASSGGGAVEVQHF	14	TRBJ1-5	few	-	TRBV9
TGTGCCAGCAGCCCCCCCCCGGGCAGAGAAGCTTTCTTT	CASSPPPGREAFF	13	TRBJ1-1	-	-	TRBV7-9
TGTGCCAGCATCGGCATACCACTCTACGAGCAGTACTTC	CASIGIPLYEQYF	13	TRBJ2-7	-	-	TRBV7-9
TGCAGCGTGAGGCCCTACGAGCAGTACTTC	CSVRPYEQYF	10	TRBJ2-7	few	-	TRBV29-1
TGTGCCACCAGCGAGGCGGGGAATTCACCCCTCCACTTT	CATSEAGNSPLHF	13	TRBJ1-6	-	-	TRBV15
TGTGCCAGCAGTGATCAGGCCCCGAGGCAGGGGCAACACGAGCAGTACTTC	CASSDQAPRQGQHEQYF	17	TRBJ2-7	many	-	TRBV25-1
TGTGCCAGCAGTTACGCCGCCACTGGAAACACCATATATTTT	CASSYAATGNTIYF	14	TRBJ1-3	many	-	TRBV6-6
TGTGCCAGTAGTAACGACGGGGGAGGTAATCAGCCCCAGCATTTT	CASSNDGGGNQPQHF	15	TRBJ1-5	many	-	TRBV19
TGCGCCAGCAGCCAAGGACTAGCGGGAGCCTCGGATACGCAGTATTTT	CASSQGLAGASDTQYF	16	TRBJ2-3	-	TRBD2	TRBV5-1
TGTGCCAGCAGCTTGGCTGGCTTGTGGGTTTACGAGCAGTACTTC	CASSLAGLWVYEQYF	15	TRBJ2-7	few	-	TRBV5-6
TGTGCGTGGACAGAAGATAGCAATCAGCCCCAGCATTTT	CAWTEDSNQPQHF	13	TRBJ1-5	-	-	TRBV7-8
TGTGCCAGCAGCTTCGCGGGGACCCAGCATTTT	CASSFAGTQHF	11	TRBJ1-5	many	-	TRBV6-2/TRBV6-3
TGTGCCAGCAGCACCCACAGGGCTAGCAATCAGCCCCAGCATTTT	CASSTHRASNQPQHF	15	TRBJ1-5	many	-	TRBV7-2
TGTGCCAGCAGCCAACAGGGTGCAGATACGCAGTATTTT	CASSQQGADTQYF	13	TRBJ2-3	-	-	TRBV14
TGTGCCAGCAGCGTAGATCAGCGGAGCCCCTACGAGCAGTACTTC	CASSVDQRSPYEQYF	15	TRBJ2-7	many	-	TRBV9
TGCGCCAGCAGTGCCATGGTTCGACGGAGTGGAAACACCATATATTTT	CASSAMVRRSGNTIYF	16	TRBJ1-3	once	-	TRBV10-2
TGCAGTGCTAGACCGGAGAGATCCTACGAGCAGTACTTC	CSARPERSYEQYF	13	TRBJ2-7	-	-	TRBV20-1
TGTGCCAGCAGTCGTGACAGCTTTTCCTACGGGCAGTACTTC	CASSRDSFSYGQYF	14	TRBJ2-7	once	-	TRBV2